The next 4 T cell receptor beta chains were all read from a single sample in a study of blood T cell repertoires in COVID-19. This table comes from immunoSEQ multiplex PCR, and its TCRdb copy is limited to in-frame clones, with some not included. The sample includes roughly 180,000 clones, 79% of them seen just once. Sequencing was done on a sample of peripheral blood. The receptors shown here come from a man aged 55 to 70 with active or convalescent COVID-19.

The rearrangement uses TRBV29-1 and TRBJ1-2, with D uncertain. Deletions cut 6 bases from V and 0 bases from J, with 14 bases between. Germline CDR1 SQVTM, CDR2 ANQGSEA. The length of the CDR3 is 14 residues. The chain's CDR3 is CSVESWSPNYGYTF. CDR3 coding DNA: TGCAGCGTCGAGAGCTGGAGCCCTAACTATGGCTACACCTTC.

V gene TRBV30 combines with J gene TRBJ2-3; D unclear. Germline loops: CDR1 GTSNPN, CDR2 SVGIG (reference sequence). The V end was cut by 1 base, the J end by 6 bases, with 14 bases between. This CDR3 is built from 14 residues. CDR3 sequence reads: CAWSEARLIDTQYF. For the CDR3, the DNA is TGTGCCTGGAGTGAGGCCCGACTCATTGATACGCAGTATTTT.

V is TRBV20-1 and J is TRBJ1-3; the D is unclear. V lost 3 bases, J lost 0 bases, and 12 bases lay in between. The germline CDR1 and CDR2 sequences are DFQATT and SNEGSKA (reference sequence). CDR3 length: 15 amino acids. CDR3 sequence (DNA): TGCAGTGCTAGTCTGCGTGGGCCCTCTGGAAACACCATATATTTT. Translating gives CSASLRGPSGNTIYF.

The rearrangement links TRBV19 to TRBJ1-5, with D possibly being TRBD1 (5 bases). The CDR3 contains 16 residues. Trimming pared 4 bases from V and 6 bases from J, leaving 19 bases between. CDR1 LNHDA and CDR2 SQIVND come from the germline V gene (reference sequence). The CDR3 sequence is CASSRGRGRVVQPQHF. The DNA of the CDR3 is TGTGCCAGTAGTAGGGGGAGGGGAAGGGTTGTTCAGCCCCAGCATTTT.